The entry below describes one TCR beta chain. In this sample, this clonotype turned up a few times. There is no known antigen for this receptor. Base-call qualities are not available, and no considerably larger clone is one nucleotide away. This sample was taken from a study of chronic HIV infection and antiretroviral therapy (dated by TCRdb to about 2015). Library preparation used 5' RACE. The run used an Illumina MiSeq. TCRdb cleaned the public reads at Q25 with fastp, built clones with MiXCR and kept in-frame beta chains. When rows share a CDR3 protein, they turn into one entry using the most common DNA and genes. In this sample the table shows under 55,000 distinct CDR3 sequences, approximately 19% of which occur a single time. Under 3.5% of the sample is in the top ten clones. Taken from the germline V gene, the CDR1 and CDR2 loops are SGHDT and YYEEEE. V loses 2 bases, J loses 8 bases, and the germline ends lie 16 bases apart. The cysteine opens and the phenylalanine closes a CDR3 of 15 amino acids. The DNA shown is the 45-base CDR3, in frame from base 1.

Specimen: peripheral blood. Recombination linked TRBV5-6 to TRBJ1-4; the D gene is perhaps TRBD1, on 5 matching bases. The TCR originated in an adult who had HIV and had not received antiretroviral therapy, or was an uninfected healthy control (not recorded which). The sequenced DNA: TGTGCCAGCAGCTTTTACAGGCTAGCTCGCGAAAAACTGTTTTTT. Its product reads: CASSFYRLAREKLFF.